This TCR beta chain was observed in a study of control samples from healthy donors and cancer patients. CDR3 length equals 15 residues. Losses at the gene ends were 4 bases for V and 5 bases for J; bases not matched to a gene: 6. Germline lookup yields CDR1 MNHEY and CDR2 SVGEGT. This clone has just one count. TCRdb keeps only in-frame clones here, not all; method: immunoSEQ multiplex PCR. The sample contains about 120,000 clones, about 91% of which appear only once. The sample was blood. The gene calls are TRBV6-2 or TRBV6-3 and TRBJ2-1, with 9 bases identical to TRBD2. This TCR came from a man aged 40-50 years in good health. The CDR3 DNA reads as TGTGCCAGCAGTTCCGCGGGGGGGGTTAACAATGAGCAGTTCTTC. Protein: CASSSAGGVNNEQFF.